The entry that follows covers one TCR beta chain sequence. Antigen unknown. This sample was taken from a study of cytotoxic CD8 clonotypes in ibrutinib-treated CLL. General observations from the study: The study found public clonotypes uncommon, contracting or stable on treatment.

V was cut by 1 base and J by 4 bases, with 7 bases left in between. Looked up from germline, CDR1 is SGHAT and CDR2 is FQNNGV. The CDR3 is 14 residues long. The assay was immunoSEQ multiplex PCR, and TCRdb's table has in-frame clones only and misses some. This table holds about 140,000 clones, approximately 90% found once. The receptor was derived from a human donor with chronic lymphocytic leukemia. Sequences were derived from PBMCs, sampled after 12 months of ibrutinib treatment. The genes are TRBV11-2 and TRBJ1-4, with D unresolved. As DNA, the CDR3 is TGTGCCAGCAGCTTAGCGCCCTTTAATGAAAAACTGTTTTTT. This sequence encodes CASSLAPFNEKLFF.